The 24 T cell receptor beta chains reported below all come from one sample, sequenced in a study of cytomegalovirus exposure and HLA in healthy donors. With 60 Vbeta and 13 Jbeta primers, the PCR was carried out. This table comes from immunoSEQ multiplex PCR, and its TCRdb copy is limited to in-frame clones, with some not included. The sample holds more than 75,000 clones, roughly 79% seen once. The sequenced sample consisted of PBMCs. These receptors were taken from a woman aged 35 to 49 in good health and CMV-seronegative.

V usage is TRBV5-1 and J usage is TRBJ1-2; 8 bases align to TRBD1. Germline values: CDR1 SGHRS, CDR2 YFSETQ. The length of the CDR3 is 13 residues. The junction had 2 bases not matched to a gene; V was cut back by 3 bases and J by 4 bases. In nucleotides, the CDR3 is TGCGCCAGCAGCTATGACAGGGGCTATGGCTACACCTTC. It specifies CASSYDRGYGYTF.

The chain combines TRBV5-1 with TRBJ2-2; the match to TRBD2 covers 9 bases. The trim removed 0 bases at V and 4 bases at J, leaving 1 base unmatched. The CDR3 has 15 amino acids. Germline V gives CDR1 SGHRS, CDR2 YFSETQ. The CDR3, as DNA: TGCGCCAGCAGCTTGGCACTAGCGGGCACCGGGGAGCTGTTTTTT. Its protein product is CASSLALAGTGELFF.

The chain is built from TRBV5-1 and TRBJ1-3; D is perhaps TRBD1 (5 bases). Germline values: CDR1 SGHRS, CDR2 YFSETQ. V was pared by 4 bases and J by 3 bases, with 8 bases between. The CDR3 extends over 13 amino acids. CDR3 in DNA: TGCGCCAGCAGCACCGACAGTGGAAACACCATATATTTT. It is translated as CASSTDSGNTIYF.

DNA of the CDR3: TGTGCCAGCAGCCTCAACGGGGTATACAATGAGCAGTTCTTC. Its protein product is CASSLNGVYNEQFF. The rearrangement links TRBV14 to TRBJ2-1; tentatively, D is TRBD2 (5 bases). CDR3 length equals 14 residues. V was shortened by 4 bases and J by 4 bases, with 11 bases between the two germline ends. Germline CDR1 and CDR2: SGHDN and FVKESK.

This clone was counted between two and nine times. The chain is built from TRBV28 and TRBJ2-7, with TRBD1 identical over 8 bases. Trimming took 6 bases from V and 5 from J; bases not matched to a gene: 6. The CDR3 has 13 amino acids. The germline V gene encodes CDR1 MDHEN and CDR2 SYDVKM. The CDR3, as DNA: TGTGCCAGCAGATCAGGGGGCAACAACGAGCAGTACTTC. Encoded protein: CASRSGGNNEQYF.

The V call is TRBV7-9, the J call TRBJ2-6; 7 positions agree with TRBD2. Germline-derived CDR1 and CDR2 are SEHNR and FQNEAQ (reference sequence). The CDR3 is 18 amino acids. V dropped 0 bases and J dropped 0; count of bases not matched to a gene: 5. CDR3 sequence: CASSLARGGSSGANVLTF. The CDR3 DNA reads TGTGCCAGCAGCTTAGCGCGAGGCGGGAGCTCTGGGGCCAACGTCCTGACTTTC.

This clone came up a few times. V is TRBV7-2 and J is TRBJ1-5, with unresolved D. Germline CDR1 is SGHTA and CDR2 is FQGNSA. The CDR3 sequence is 13 residues long. V lost 6 bases, J lost 6 bases, and 12 bases lay in between. CDR3 sequence: CASSPSSGQPQHF. In nucleotides, the CDR3 is TGTGCCAGCAGTCCATCCTCCGGTCAGCCCCAGCATTTT.

About this clone: One end of the junction fails to match germline, which may point to a read error. The chain is built from TRBV4-2 and TRBJ1-5; 8 bases agree with TRBD1. Germline CDR1 is LGHNA and CDR2 is YNFKEQ. The CDR3 is made up of 15 amino acids. CDR3 coding DNA: TGTGCCAGCAGCCAAGCCGGGACAGGCAATCAGCCCCAGAATTTT. It is translated as CASSQAGTGNQPQNF.

The chain links TRBV6-5 to TRBJ1-1, with 8 positions matching TRBD1. Germline V CDR1 and CDR2: MNHEY, SVGAGI. The J segment lost 12 bases and the V segment lost 2 bases, leaving 5 bases of the junction unmatched. The CDR3 loop spans 12 amino acids. CDR3 sequence reads: CASSYTGTGTFF. For the CDR3, the DNA is TGTGCCAGCAGTTACACCGGGACAGGTACTTTCTTT.

This clone was picked up one time. CDR3 coding DNA: TGCGCCAGCAGCCTTGGGCCGACAGGGACTGGCTACACCTTC. It yields the protein CASSLGPTGTGYTF. This chain links TRBV5-1 with TRBJ1-2; 7 bases agree with TRBD1. Germline-derived CDR1 and CDR2 are SGHRS and YFSETQ. V trimming: 4 bases; J trimming: 7 bases; junction bases outside the gene matches: 10. The CDR3 covers 14 residues.

The chain uses TRBV15 and TRBJ2-5, with 7 positions matching TRBD2. Matching the DNA end better, TRBJ2-7 makes the J call doubtful. The CDR3 length is 14 residues. Germline CDR1 LNHNV, CDR2 YYDKDF (reference sequence). CDR3 protein: CATSSRDYLGEQYF. In nucleotides, the CDR3 is TGTGCCACCAGCAGTCGGGACTACCTTGGCGAGCAGTACTTC.

The chain combines TRBV29-1 with TRBJ2-5, with D tentatively TRBD1 (6 bases). The CDR3 is 15 residues long. Looked up from germline, CDR1 is SQVTM and CDR2 is ANQGSEA. V was shortened by 2 bases and J by 2 bases, with 15 bases between the two germline ends. Here the CDR3 reads CSVEIGRGLQETQYF. In DNA form, the CDR3 reads TGCAGCGTTGAAATCGGCAGGGGCCTTCAAGAGACCCAGTACTTC. Complete variable domain (other parts from reference TRBV29-1 and TRBJ2-5): SAVISQKPSRDICQRGTSLTIQCQVDSQVTMMFWYRQQPGQSLTLIATANQGSEATYESGFVIDKFPISRPNLTFSTLTVSNMSPEDSSIYLCSVEIGRGLQETQYFGPGTRLLVL.

The genes are TRBV4-3 and TRBJ2-7; D uncertain. CDR3 length: 15 amino acids. The germline V gene has CDR1 LGHNA and CDR2 YSLEER. V was clipped by 0 bases and J by 2 bases, with 11 bases between them. The CDR3 is CASSQDPQQTYEQYF. The CDR3 coding sequence is TGCGCCAGCAGCCAAGATCCACAGCAAACCTACGAGCAGTACTTC.

The gene calls are TRBV13 and TRBJ1-2, with 7 nucleotides matching TRBD1. Germline lookup yields CDR1 PRHDT and CDR2 FYEKMQ (reference sequence). J gave up 8 bases and V 2 bases, and 2 bases lay outside the gene matches. The CDR3 totals 12 residues. The CDR3 spells CASSLTGAGYTF. The CDR3, as DNA: TGTGCCAGCAGCTTAACAGGGGCCGGCTACACCTTC.

This rearrangement joins TRBV7-2 to TRBJ2-2, with D possibly being TRBD1 (6 bases). The CDR3 is 17 amino acids. Per germline, CDR1 SGHTA and CDR2 FQGNSA. Trimming stripped 5 bases from V and 4 bases from J, with 20 bases between. CDR3 sequence reads: CASSPSGAQGRTGELFF. As DNA, the CDR3 is TGTGCCAGCAGCCCCAGTGGGGCGCAGGGGCGCACCGGGGAGCTGTTTTTT.

The chain carries TRBV7-8 and TRBJ1-2; tentatively, D is TRBD1 (5 bases). Between the trimmed V and J ends, which lost 2 bases and 8 bases, there was a span of 18 bases. Germline V CDR1 and CDR2: SGHVS, FQNEAQ. This CDR3 contains 15 residues. The CDR3 region has the DNA TGTGCCAGCAGCTTACCCGGATGGCAGGGCGGAGGCTACACCTTC. This codes for CASSLPGWQGGGYTF.

This clone was recorded a few times. V is TRBV30 and J is TRBJ1-4, with D tentatively TRBD1 (6 bases). This CDR3 region has 17 residues. Trimming left V 2 bases short and J 0 bases short, with 16 bases between. Germline lookup yields CDR1 GTSNPN and CDR2 SVGIG (reference sequence). Written as DNA, the CDR3 is TGTGCCTGGAGTTTCAGACACAGGGAAGCAACTAATGAAAAACTGTTTTTT. As protein: CAWSFRHREATNEKLFF.

The chain combines TRBV4-1 with TRBJ1-2, with D possibly TRBD1 on 6 matching bases. The ends were cut back, 2 bases at V and 4 bases at J, with 17 bases in the middle. CDR1 and CDR2 from the germline V gene are MGHRA and YSYEKL. This CDR3 contains 16 residues. CDR3 nucleotides: TGCGCCAGCAGCCAACTCGGTCACAGGGAAAGCTATGGCTACACCTTC. It yields the protein CASSQLGHRESYGYTF.

V usage is TRBV19 and J usage is TRBJ2-5; TRBD1 is a possible D gene (7 bases). V was cut by 3 bases and J by 5 bases, with 13 bases left in between. The CDR3 loop spans 14 amino acids. Germline-derived CDR1 and CDR2 are LNHDA and SQIVND (reference sequence). As DNA, the CDR3 is TGTGCCAGTAGTATCCAGGGGGGCGGGGAGACCCAGTACTTC. Its translation is CASSIQGGGETQYF.

This sequence joins TRBV10-3 and TRBJ2-1, with D maybe TRBD2 (7 bases). The CDR3 is made up of 13 amino acids. The germline gives CDR1 ENHRY, CDR2 SYGVKD. Deletions cut 10 bases from V and 5 bases from J, with 15 bases between. The CDR3 sequence is CASWEGGNNEQFF. CDR3 bases: TGTGCCAGCTGGGAGGGGGGGAACAATGAGCAGTTCTTC.

The CDR3 spells CAGRASGGTGELFF. The DNA of the CDR3 is TGTGCCGGTCGGGCTAGCGGGGGTACCGGGGAGCTGTTTTTT. The chain uses TRBV30 and TRBJ2-2; TRBD2 agrees at 10 bases. The CDR3 extends over 14 amino acids. The trim removed 8 bases at V and 5 bases at J, leaving 8 bases unmatched. Germline lookup yields CDR1 GTSNPN and CDR2 SVGIG (reference sequence).

The chain recombines TRBV2 with TRBJ1-2; D is perhaps TRBD1 (5 bases). The V end was cut by 2 bases, the J end by 6 bases, with 16 bases between. This CDR3 has 15 residues. Germline lookup yields CDR1 SNHLY and CDR2 FYNNEI. This CDR3 reads CASSELGAGPNGYTF. CDR3 DNA: TGTGCCAGCAGTGAACTTGGGGCAGGACCCAATGGCTACACCTTC.

The chain has TRBV29-1 and TRBJ1-1, with D unclear. CDR3 length equals 14 residues. Trimming pared 3 bases from V and 0 bases from J, leaving 11 bases between. CDR1 and CDR2 (germline): SQVTM, ANQGSEA. CDR3 in amino acids: CSVEGRYMNTEAFF. The CDR3 DNA reads as TGCAGCGTTGAGGGGAGGTATATGAACACTGAAGCTTTCTTT.

The chain is built from TRBV19 and TRBJ2-1; a weak D match, TRBD2 (6 bases). V lost 3 bases, J lost 4 bases, and 10 bases lay in between. Per the germline V gene, CDR1 is LNHDA and CDR2 is SQIVND (reference sequence). The CDR3 spans 14 residues. Here the CDR3 reads CASSIGTDYNEQFF. CDR3 DNA sequence: TGTGCCAGTAGTATCGGGACTGATTACAATGAGCAGTTCTTC.